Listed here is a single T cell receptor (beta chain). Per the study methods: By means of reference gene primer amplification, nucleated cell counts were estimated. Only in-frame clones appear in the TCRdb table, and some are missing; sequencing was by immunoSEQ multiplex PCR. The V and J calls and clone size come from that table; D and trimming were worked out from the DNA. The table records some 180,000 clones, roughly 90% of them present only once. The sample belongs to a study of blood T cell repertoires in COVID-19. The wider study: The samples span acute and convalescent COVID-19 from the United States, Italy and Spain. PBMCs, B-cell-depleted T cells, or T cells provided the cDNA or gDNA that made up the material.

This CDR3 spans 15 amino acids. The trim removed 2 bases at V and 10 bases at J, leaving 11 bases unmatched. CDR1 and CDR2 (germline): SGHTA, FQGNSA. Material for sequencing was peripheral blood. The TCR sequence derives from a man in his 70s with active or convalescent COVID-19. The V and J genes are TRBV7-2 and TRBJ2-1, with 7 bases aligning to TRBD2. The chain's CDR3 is CASSLSPWGGPEQFF. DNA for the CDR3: TGTGCCAGCAGCTTATCCCCTTGGGGGGGACCCGAGCAGTTCTTC.